Given below is one TCR beta chain in context. What it binds is unknown. Different DNA sequences within this sample yield the same CDR3. This record comes from a study of OX40 agonist ivuxolimab in advanced cancers. Broader study findings: CD4+ and CD8+ T cells in blood underwent clonal expansion by week 6 at 0.1 to 3.0 mg/kg.

Assay used: immunoSEQ multiplex PCR; TCRdb lists only in-frame clones, some missing. In the table there are about 83,000 clones, around 84% of which are singletons. This clonotype was obtained from an adult with an advanced solid tumor such as melanoma, head and neck, liver or kidney cancer. The input for sequencing was CD4+ or CD8+ T cells sorted from blood, taken in a trial of the OX40 agonist ivuxolimab.

CDR3 DNA sequence: TGTGCCTGGAGTGTACAAGGATTCAGCAATCAGCCCCAGCATTTT. Its protein product is CAWSVQGFSNQPQHF. This rearrangement joins TRBV30 to TRBJ1-5, with D unresolved. This CDR3 region has 15 residues. Between the trimmed V and J ends, which lost 0 bases and 1 base, there was a span of 10 bases. The germline CDR1 and CDR2 sequences are GTSNPN and SVGIG (reference sequence).